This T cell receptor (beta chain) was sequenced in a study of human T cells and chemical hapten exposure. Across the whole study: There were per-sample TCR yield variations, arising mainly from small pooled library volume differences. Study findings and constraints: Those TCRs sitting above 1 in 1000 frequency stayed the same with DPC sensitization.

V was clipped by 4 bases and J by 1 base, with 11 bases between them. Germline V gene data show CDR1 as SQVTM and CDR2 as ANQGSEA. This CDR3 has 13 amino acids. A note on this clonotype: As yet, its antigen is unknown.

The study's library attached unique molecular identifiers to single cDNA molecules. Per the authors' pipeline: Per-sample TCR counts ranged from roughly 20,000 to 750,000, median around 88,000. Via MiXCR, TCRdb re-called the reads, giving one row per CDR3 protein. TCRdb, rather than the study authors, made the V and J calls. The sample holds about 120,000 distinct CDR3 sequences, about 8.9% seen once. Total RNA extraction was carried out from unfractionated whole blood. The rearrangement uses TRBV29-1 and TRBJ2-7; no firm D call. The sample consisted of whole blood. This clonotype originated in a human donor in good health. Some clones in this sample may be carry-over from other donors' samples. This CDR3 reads CSVAAAGSYEQYF. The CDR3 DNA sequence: TGCAGCGTTGCGGCAGCCGGTTCCTACGAGCAGTACTTC.